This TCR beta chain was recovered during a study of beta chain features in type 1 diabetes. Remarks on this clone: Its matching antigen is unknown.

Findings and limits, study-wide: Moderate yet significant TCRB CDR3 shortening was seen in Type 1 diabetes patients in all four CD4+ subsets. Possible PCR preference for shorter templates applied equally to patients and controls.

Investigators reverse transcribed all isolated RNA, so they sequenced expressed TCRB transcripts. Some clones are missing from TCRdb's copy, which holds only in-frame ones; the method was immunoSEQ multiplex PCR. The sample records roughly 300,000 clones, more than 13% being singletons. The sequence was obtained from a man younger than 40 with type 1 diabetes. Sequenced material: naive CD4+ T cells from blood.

The CDR3 is CASSKSGASSYNEQFF. CDR3 DNA sequence: TGCGCCAGCAGCAAAAGCGGGGCAAGCTCCTACAATGAGCAGTTCTTC. V is TRBV5-1 and J is TRBJ2-1, with 7 positions matching TRBD2. CDR3 length equals 16 residues. Germline lookup yields CDR1 SGHRS and CDR2 YFSETQ. V trimming: 4 bases; J trimming: 0 bases; junction bases outside the gene matches: 7.